The clone carrying this T cell receptor beta chain was found a few times. Antigen unknown. This CDR3 region has 11 residues. CDR1 DFQATT and CDR2 SNEGSKA come from the germline V gene (reference sequence). V shed 3 bases and J shed 6 bases, with 6 bases lying between them. These data belong to a study of T cell responses to AZD1222 COVID-19 vaccine. Here immunoSEQ multiplex PCR was the method, and the copy in TCRdb shows in-frame clones only, minus some. Counted here are 98,000 or so clones, 65% to 85% occurring once; the ten biggest clones make up approximately 15%. Whole-study results and caveats: Regions 160-218 and 743-854 dominated among vaccine-associated CD4 TCRs spanning spike. The reported proportion of spike-specific TCRs targeting unmutated variant regions was nearly half. Donors were mostly white British, more females; clonal diversity possibly underestimated. Spike-specific TCR breadth and depth both grew after two AZD1222 doses.

The specimen was peripheral blood, collected 28 days after the second AZD1222 dose. V usage is TRBV20-1 and J usage is TRBJ2-1; D is uncertain. The TCR was taken from an adult who received the AZD1222 COVID-19 vaccine. CDR3 protein: CSARTSNEQFF. DNA of the CDR3: TGCAGTGCTAGGACGAGCAATGAGCAGTTCTTC.